A single sample is the source of the 6 T cell receptor beta chains below, sequenced in a study of blood T cell repertoires in COVID-19. Assay: immunoSEQ multiplex PCR; the TCRdb copy retains only in-frame clones and omits some. The repertoire holds tens of thousands of clones, with 87% as singletons. Sequenced material: peripheral blood. These receptors were taken from an elderly woman with active COVID-19.

The rearrangement joins TRBV7-9 to TRBJ2-5; tentative D call: TRBD2 (5 bases). V dropped 5 bases and J dropped 7 bases, with 11 bases sitting between them. CDR1 is SEHNR and CDR2 is FQNEAQ in the germline V gene (reference sequence). CDR3 length: 12 residues. The CDR3 DNA reads as TGTGCCAGCAGCGCCGACCGGGGGACCCAGTACTTC. It encodes CASSADRGTQYF.

The chain joins TRBV5-4 to TRBJ1-4, with D possibly being TRBD1 (6 bases). CDR1 and CDR2 (germline): SGHNT, YYREEE (reference sequence). CDR3 length: 15 residues. V was pared by 0 bases and J by 4 bases, with 10 bases between. The CDR3 protein is CASSLGVGGNEKLFF. The CDR3 nucleotides read TGTGCCAGCAGCTTGGGAGTAGGGGGTAATGAAAAACTGTTTTTT.

The V and J genes are TRBV4-3 and TRBJ2-7, with a tentative D call TRBD2 (5 bases). The V end was cut by 0 bases, the J end by 5 bases, with 20 bases between. From germline, CDR1 is LGHNA and CDR2 YSLEER. This CDR3 contains 17 residues. The CDR3 region is CASSQDLGPRGRDEQYF. The CDR3 nucleotides are TGCGCCAGCAGCCAAGATCTCGGCCCCCGAGGGCGTGACGAGCAGTACTTC.

The CDR3 is CATSKSGGAYNEQFF. The CDR3 DNA reads as TGTGCCACCAGCAAGAGCGGGGGGGCCTACAATGAGCAGTTCTTC. This chain connects TRBV15 to TRBJ2-1; 10 bases line up with TRBD2. Germline-derived CDR1 and CDR2 are LNHNV and YYDKDF (reference sequence). With V trimmed by 4 bases and J by 2 bases, 2 bases remained unmatched. This CDR3 comprises 15 residues.

The J gene is TRBJ2-3, the V gene TRBV6-1; D unclear. The CDR3 loop spans 13 amino acids. The germline V and J ends were trimmed by 1 base and 2 bases, with 4 bases remaining between them. The germline V gene has CDR1 MNHNS and CDR2 SASEGT. For the CDR3, the DNA is TGTGCCAGCAGTGAAGGGGCCACAGATACGCAGTATTTT. It is translated as CASSEGATDTQYF.

This sequence joins TRBV6-5 and TRBJ2-7; possibly TRBD1 for D (6 bases). V was trimmed by 2 bases and J by 2 bases, leaving 10 bases between them. CDR1 is MNHEY and CDR2 is SVGAGI in the germline V gene. There are 14 residues in the CDR3. The CDR3 loop reads CASSYTGQPYEQYF. For the CDR3, the DNA is TGTGCCAGCAGTTACACTGGACAGCCCTACGAGCAGTACTTC.